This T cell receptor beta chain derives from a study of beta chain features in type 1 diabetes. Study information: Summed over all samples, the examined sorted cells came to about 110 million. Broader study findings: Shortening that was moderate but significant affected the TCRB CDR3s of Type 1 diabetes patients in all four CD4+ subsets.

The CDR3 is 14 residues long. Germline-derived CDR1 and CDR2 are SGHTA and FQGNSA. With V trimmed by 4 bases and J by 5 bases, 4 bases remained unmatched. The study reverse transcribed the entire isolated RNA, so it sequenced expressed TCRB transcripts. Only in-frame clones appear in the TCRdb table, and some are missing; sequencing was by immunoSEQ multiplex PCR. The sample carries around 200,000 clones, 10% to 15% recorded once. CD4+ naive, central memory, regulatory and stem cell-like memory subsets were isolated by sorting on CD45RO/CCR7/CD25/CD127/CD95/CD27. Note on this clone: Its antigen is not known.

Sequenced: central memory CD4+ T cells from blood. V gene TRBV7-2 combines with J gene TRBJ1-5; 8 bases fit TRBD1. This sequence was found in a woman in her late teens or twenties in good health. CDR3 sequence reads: CASSYYRGDQPQHF. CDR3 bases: TGTGCCAGCAGCTACTACAGGGGGGATCAGCCCCAGCATTTT.